The sequence of this TCR beta chain was determined in a study of blood T cell repertoires in COVID-19. Study overall: PBMCs, B-cell-depleted T cells, or T cells provided the cDNA or gDNA that made up the material.

The CDR3 runs 15 residues. Germline CDR1 is LNHDA and CDR2 is SQIVND (reference sequence). Trimming shortened V by 3 bases and J by 1 base, and 11 bases separated the two germline ends. Per the original methods: Estimates of nucleated cell counts were drawn from the amplification of reference gene primers. Sequencing used immunoSEQ multiplex PCR; TCRdb keeps in-frame clones, though not all of them. The V and J calls and clone size are taken from that table; D and trimming were inferred from the DNA. The sample holds about 200,000 clones; over 70% are singletons and the top ten take under 30%. The V and J genes are TRBV19 and TRBJ2-3; D is perhaps TRBD2 (6 bases). What was sequenced was peripheral blood. The receptor comes from a middle-aged man with acute or convalescent COVID-19. CDR3 in amino acids: CASSIRRERTDTQYF. The CDR3 DNA reads TGTGCCAGTAGTATCAGGAGGGAGCGCACAGATACGCAGTATTTT. The variable domain in full, with the rest retrieved from reference TRBV19 and TRBJ2-3, is DGGITQSPKYLFRKEGQNVTLSCEQNLNHDAMYWYRQDPGQGLRLIYYSQIVNDFQKGDIAEGYSVSREKKESFPLTVTSAQKNPTAFYLCASSIRRERTDTQYFGPGTRLTVL.